This entry is about one T cell receptor (beta chain). Its antigen remains unknown. TCRdb reprocessed the RT-PCR reads with MiXCR, giving one entry per CDR3 protein. The sample lists about 240,000 distinct CDR3 sequences, over 9% seen once, with under 10% in the top ten. This entry comes from a study of response to subunit inactivated influenza vaccine. General observations from the study: That few new T cells are recruited by each seasonal influenza vaccination was the authors' suggestion.

V was clipped by 3 bases and J by 7 bases, with 30 bases between them. This CDR3 spans 19 amino acids. The germline V gene has CDR1 MDHEN and CDR2 SYDVKM. V usage is TRBV28 and J usage is TRBJ2-5; D possibly uses TRBD1 or TRBD2 (6 bases each). This TCR was sampled from a man aged 45-65 years who received an inactivated influenza vaccine. The source was non-naive T cells sorted from PBMCs, collected around 15 days before vaccination. CDR3 sequence reads: CASSFLISPGGGNPGTQYF. The CDR3 nucleotides read TGTGCCAGCAGTTTTTTGATAAGTCCCGGGGGCGGGAACCCCGGGACCCAGTACTTC.